What follows is one TCR beta chain and its context. This entry belongs to a study of shared T cell receptors in the human thymus. Method: immunoSEQ multiplex PCR; TCRdb's copy keeps in-frame clones and lacks some. The sample carries hundreds of thousands of clones, roughly 86% recorded once. Germline lookup yields CDR1 MNHEY and CDR2 SVGAGI. This CDR3 contains 13 residues. V lost 5 bases to trimming and J lost 4 bases, with 11 bases between them. The sample also formed part of further work on human thymus T cells. As that study records: The donor group consisted of healthy Finnish infants who were having corrective surgery for congenital heart defects. Corrective cardiac operations yielded the resected thymus tissue. V and J genes seemed to be used with bias in thymic and blood repertoires.

This TCR came from a boy less than two years old with a congenital heart defect. Material: thymocytes. The V call is TRBV6-5, the J call TRBJ1-2, with a possible D match to TRBD1 (5 bases). The CDR3: CASSADNSYGYTF. The CDR3 region has the DNA TGTGCCAGCAGTGCGGACAACTCCTATGGCTACACCTTC.